The rows below give T cell receptor beta chains drawn from one sample of a study of blood T cell repertoires in COVID-19. TCRdb keeps only in-frame clones here, not all; method: immunoSEQ multiplex PCR. The sample comprises 150,000 to 200,000 clones, more than 75% of which are singletons, and roughly 3.3% rests with the top ten. The sample was peripheral blood. Source of these receptors: a man between 65 and 85 years old with acute or convalescent COVID-19. Both conserved end residues are part of each CDR3. The D gene is left open where the match is weak. The size entry is marked missing in some rows and otherwise reads once, few, many or a size class.

clone_size j_call v_call d_call cdr3_nt cdr3_aa
NA TRBJ2-5 TRBV7-7 NA TGTGCCAGCAGCTTAGTCGGGGGGCTGGTGGAGACCCAGTACTTC CASSLVGGLVETQYF
NA TRBJ1-5 TRBV4-3 NA TGCGCCCCCAGCCGAAAGGTGGGGGCCCCCCAGCCCCAGCATTTT CAPSRKVGAPQPQHF
NA TRBJ1-2 TRBV9 NA TGTGCCAGCAGCGTAGCCCCCTCGCGGGGTAGCAACTATGGCTACACCTTC CASSVAPSRGSNYGYTF
NA TRBJ2-1 TRBV3-1/TRBV3-2 NA TGTGCCAGCAGCCTCCCAGGTGAGCAGTTCTTC CASSLPGEQFF
NA TRBJ2-3 TRBV5-1 TRBD1 TGCGCCAGCAGCCAGCAGGGGGCTAAGTCAGATACGCAGTATTTT CASSQQGAKSDTQYF
NA TRBJ2-1 TRBV5-1 NA TGCGCCAGCAGCATCGGGACTTTCTCCTACAATGAGCAGTTCTTC CASSIGTFSYNEQFF
NA TRBJ2-1 TRBV11-3 NA TGTGCCAGCAGTAGGCGCGGGTCCTACAATGAGCAGTTCTTC CASSRRGSYNEQFF
NA TRBJ2-7 TRBV28 NA TGTGCCAGCATCGAGGTCTCTACGAACGAGCAGTACTTC CASIEVSTNEQYF
NA TRBJ1-2 TRBV6-5 TRBD1 TGTGCCAGCAGCCCCAGGGGACAGGGAAGGGGCTACACCTTC CASSPRGQGRGYTF
NA TRBJ2-6 TRBV7-6 TRBD1 TGTGCCAGCAGCCCCGGGACAGGGAGGAGGTCGGGGGCCAACGTCCTGACTTTC CASSPGTGRRSGANVLTF
NA TRBJ2-3 TRBV2 NA TGTGCCGGGGCCGCGCCGGGAGATACGCAGTATTTT CAGAAPGDTQYF
once TRBJ2-3 TRBV6-1 NA TGTGCCAGCAGAGAAAGGGGATTTTTAGGCTCGGATACGCAGTATTTT CASRERGFLGSDTQYF
NA TRBJ1-1 TRBV3-1/TRBV3-2 NA TGTGCCAGCAGCAGCGGACGGGGAACTGAAGCTTTCTTT CASSSGRGTEAFF
NA TRBJ2-5 TRBV30 NA TGTGCCTGGAGTGTAGACTCGCAAGAGACCCAGTACTTC CAWSVDSQETQYF